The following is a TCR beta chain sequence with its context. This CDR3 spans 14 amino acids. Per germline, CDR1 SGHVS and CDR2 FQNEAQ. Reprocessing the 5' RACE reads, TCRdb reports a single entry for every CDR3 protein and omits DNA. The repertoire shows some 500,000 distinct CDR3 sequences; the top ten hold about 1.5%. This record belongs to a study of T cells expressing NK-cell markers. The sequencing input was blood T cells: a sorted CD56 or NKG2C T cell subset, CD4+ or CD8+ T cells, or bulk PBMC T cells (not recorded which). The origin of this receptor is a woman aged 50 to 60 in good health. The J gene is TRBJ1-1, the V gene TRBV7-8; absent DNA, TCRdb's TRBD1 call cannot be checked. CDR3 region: CASRSLRGTTEAFF.